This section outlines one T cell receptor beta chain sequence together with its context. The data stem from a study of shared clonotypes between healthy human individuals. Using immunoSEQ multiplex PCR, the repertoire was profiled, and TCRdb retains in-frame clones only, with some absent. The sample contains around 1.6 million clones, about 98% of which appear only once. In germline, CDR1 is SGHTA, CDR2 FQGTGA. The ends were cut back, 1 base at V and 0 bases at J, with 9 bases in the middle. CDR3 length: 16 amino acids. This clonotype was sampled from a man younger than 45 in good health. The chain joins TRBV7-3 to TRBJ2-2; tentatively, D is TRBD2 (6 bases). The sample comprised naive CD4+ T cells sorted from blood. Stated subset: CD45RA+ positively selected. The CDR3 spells CASSLNGGTNTGELFF. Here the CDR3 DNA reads TGTGCCAGCAGCTTAAATGGCGGGACGAACACCGGGGAGCTGTTTTTT.